This T cell receptor (beta chain) comes out of a study of control samples from healthy donors and cancer patients. V lost 5 bases and J lost 6, with 10 bases in between. The germline V gene has CDR1 SEHNR and CDR2 FQNEAQ (reference sequence). The CDR3 covers 12 residues. Profiled with immunoSEQ multiplex PCR; TCRdb holds only in-frame clones, not every one. The sample shows about 410,000 clones, roughly 90% of them seen only once. The gene calls are TRBV7-9 and TRBJ1-2; D gene ambiguous. Sequences were obtained from PBMCs. This TCR was recovered from a man in his forties or fifties with head and neck cancer. This chain's CDR3 is CASSPKYDGYTF. The CDR3, as DNA: TGTGCCAGCAGCCCCAAGTATGATGGCTACACCTTC. Variable domain in full (rest from reference TRBV7-9 and TRBJ1-2): DTGVSQNPRHKITKRGQNVTFRCDPISEHNRLYWYRQTLGQGPEFLTYFQNEAQLEKSRLLSDRFSAERPKGSFSTLEIQRTEQGDSAMYLCASSPKYDGYTFGSGTRLTVV.